The rows below give T cell receptor beta chains drawn from one sample of a study of blood T cell repertoires in COVID-19. The assay was immunoSEQ multiplex PCR, and TCRdb's table has in-frame clones only and misses some. Of 100,000 to 150,000 clones listed, roughly 84% are singletons. Material for sequencing was peripheral blood. The receptor set was obtained from an elderly woman with acute or convalescent COVID-19. Each CDR3 is given with its conserved first and last residue. A D gene is named only where the DNA matches it firmly. Some rows have no size entry. The others give once, few or many, or a class for an expanded clone.

clone size	V gene	J gene	D gene	CDR3 protein	CDR3 DNA
few	TRBV9	TRBJ2-3	TRBD2	CASSVGIGGGVMDTQYF	TGTGCCAGCAGCGTAGGCATTGGCGGGGGGGTTATGGATACGCAGTATTTT
.	TRBV5-1	TRBJ1-2	.	CASSLVSPSFGGGYGYTF	TGCGCCAGCAGCTTGGTCTCGCCGTCCTTCGGGGGAGGGTATGGCTACACCTTC
.	TRBV5-1	TRBJ2-3	.	CASSFQESTDTQYF	TGCGCCAGCAGCTTCCAGGAAAGCACAGATACGCAGTATTTT
.	TRBV24-1	TRBJ2-7	.	CATSDRQASGAYEQYF	TGTGCCACCAGTGACCGGCAGGCGTCAGGGGCCTACGAGCAGTACTTC
few	TRBV7-3	TRBJ2-1	TRBD2	CASSRGTSAYNEQFF	TGTGCCAGCAGTCGAGGGACTAGCGCATACAATGAGCAGTTCTTC
.	TRBV29-1	TRBJ2-6	.	CSVEGTGANVLTF	TGCAGCGTCGAGGGCACTGGGGCCAACGTCCTGACTTTC
.	TRBV9	TRBJ1-2	.	CASSVGGDGYTF	TGTGCCAGCAGCGTAGGGGGGGACGGCTACACCTTC
.	TRBV19	TRBJ2-2	.	CASSGRINTGELFF	TGTGCCAGTAGCGGCAGGATTAACACCGGGGAGCTGTTTTTT
.	TRBV29-1	TRBJ1-4	TRBD1	CSTLMPLTGGYEKLFF	TGCAGCACCCTGATGCCCCTGACAGGGGGGTATGAAAAACTGTTTTTT
.	TRBV7-2	TRBJ2-5	.	CASSSLRAQETQYF	TGTGCCAGCAGCTCGTTGCGGGCTCAGGAGACCCAGTACTTC
.	TRBV6-5	TRBJ2-2	TRBD2	CASRTAGGNTGELFF	TGTGCCAGCAGAACAGCGGGGGGCAACACCGGGGAGCTGTTTTTT
.	TRBV6-5	TRBJ2-1	TRBD1	CASSPDRGTYNEQFF	TGTGCCAGCAGCCCGGACAGGGGGACCTACAATGAGCAGTTCTTC
.	TRBV28	TRBJ1-1	.	CASSTQGGEHRAFF	TGTGCCAGCAGTACACAGGGTGGTGAGCATCGGGCTTTCTTT
.	TRBV6-5	TRBJ2-7	.	CASSYRDIGYEQYF	TGTGCCAGCAGTTACCGGGACATTGGATACGAGCAGTACTTC
.	TRBV11-2	TRBJ2-1	TRBD2	CASSLGSGGLNEQFF	TGTGCCAGCAGCTTAGGAAGCGGGGGGCTCAATGAGCAGTTCTTC
.	TRBV7-9	TRBJ2-2	.	CASSLIGTSTGELFF	TGTGCCAGCAGCCTAATCGGGACAAGCACCGGGGAGCTGTTTTTT
once	TRBV6-5	TRBJ2-3	TRBD2	CASGHSGTSTDTQYF	TGTGCCAGCGGGCATAGCGGGACTAGCACAGATACGCAGTATTTT
.	TRBV19	TRBJ1-1	TRBD1	CASSIGTGRGTEAFF	TGTGCCAGTAGTATAGGGACAGGGCGGGGGACTGAAGCTTTCTTT
.	TRBV9	TRBJ1-2	TRBD1	CASSVGQSNYGYTF	TGTGCCAGCAGCGTGGGACAGTCGAACTATGGCTACACCTTC
.	TRBV7-9	TRBJ1-2	.	CASSLGGHRVSNYGYTF	TGTGCCAGCAGCTTAGGTGGCCATCGGGTTTCTAACTATGGCTACACCTTC
once	TRBV5-6	TRBJ2-3	.	CASSEHTGIDTQYF	TGTGCCAGCAGTGAACATACAGGGATAGATACGCAGTATTTT
.	TRBV7-2	TRBJ1-5	.	CASSLHSTGQHSNQPQHF	TGTGCCAGCAGCTTACACTCGACGGGACAACATAGCAATCAGCCCCAGCATTTT
.	TRBV9	TRBJ1-2	.	CASSVEAGFNYGYTF	TGTGCCAGCAGCGTAGAGGCGGGCTTTAACTATGGCTACACCTTC
.	TRBV12-3/TRBV12-4	TRBJ2-7	TRBD1	CASRAGQGTKQYF	TGTGCCAGCAGAGCCGGACAGGGAACCAAGCAGTACTTC
.	TRBV11-2	TRBJ2-3	TRBD2	CASSSQAGGTRGTQYF	TGTGCCAGCAGCTCTCAAGCGGGGGGGACAAGAGGTACGCAGTATTTT
.	TRBV7-9	TRBJ1-3	.	CASSLSVSGNTIYF	TGTGCCAGCAGCTTGTCCGTCTCTGGAAACACCATATATTTT
once	TRBV19	TRBJ1-6	.	CASSSDSPSSYNSPLHF	TGTGCCAGTAGTTCGGACAGCCCGAGCTCCTATAATTCACCCCTCCACTTT
.	TRBV9	TRBJ1-6	TRBD1	CAGTVPSPLHF	TGTGCCGGGACAGTGCCTTCACCCCTCCACTTT
.	TRBV7-2	TRBJ1-1	.	CASSLLNTEAFF	TGTGCCAGCAGCTTACTTAACACTGAAGCTTTCTTT
.	TRBV3-1/TRBV3-2	TRBJ2-4	.	CASSQRTGAKNIQYF	TGTGCCAGCAGCCAGCGTACAGGGGCCAAAAACATTCAGTACTTC
few	TRBV11-2	TRBJ2-7	.	CASSFSRGSPYEQYF	TGTGCCAGCAGTTTTAGCAGGGGTTCTCCCTACGAGCAGTACTTC
.	TRBV19	TRBJ1-2	.	CASSILPGLYGYTF	TGTGCCAGTAGTATATTACCAGGGCTGTATGGCTACACCTTC
once	TRBV24-1	TRBJ2-3	.	CATSDLSGLGSGTDTQYF	TGTGCCACCAGTGATTTAAGTGGGTTGGGTAGCGGCACAGATACGCAGTATTTT
.	TRBV19	TRBJ1-5	.	CASSPFSDWQPQHF	TGTGCCAGTAGTCCCTTTTCAGATTGGCAGCCCCAGCATTTT
few	TRBV7-7	TRBJ2-3	TRBD2	CASSLTPTSRVNTDTQYF	TGTGCTAGCAGCTTAACCCCGACTAGCAGAGTTAACACAGATACGCAGTATTTT
.	TRBV5-1	TRBJ2-7	TRBD1	CASSLNVGRGNNEQYF	TGCGCCAGCAGCTTAAATGTGGGCAGGGGGAATAACGAGCAGTACTTC
.	TRBV10-3	TRBJ2-3	TRBD1	CAILDRLHTDTQYF	TGTGCCATATTGGACAGGCTACACACAGATACGCAGTATTTT
.	TRBV5-4	TRBJ1-6	TRBD1	CASSPRDRGNSPLHF	TGTGCCAGCAGCCCTAGGGACAGGGGTAATTCACCCCTCCACTTT
.	TRBV28	TRBJ1-5	.	CASSYRVGVQHF	TGTGCCAGCAGTTACAGGGTAGGTGTCCAGCATTTT
once	TRBV5-8	TRBJ1-2	.	CASSFSGSGYTF	TGTGCCAGCAGCTTTAGTGGGAGTGGCTACACCTTC
.	TRBV4-2	TRBJ1-4	.	CASSQEDGLPSNEKLFF	TGTGCCAGCAGCCAAGAAGACGGACTACCTTCAAATGAAAAACTGTTTTTT
.	TRBV5-8	TRBJ1-1	.	CASRRQDRITEAFF	TGTGCCAGCAGGCGACAGGACCGGATAACTGAAGCTTTCTTT
.	TRBV5-4	TRBJ2-7	.	CASSLQGLTREQYF	TGTGCCAGCAGCTTACAGGGTCTCACGAGGGAGCAGTACTTC
.	TRBV5-6	TRBJ1-4	.	CASSLVLAGREKLFF	TGTGCCAGCAGCTTGGTTCTGGCAGGGCGGGAAAAACTGTTTTTT
.	TRBV18	TRBJ1-6	TRBD1	CAGSTRTGRDSPLHF	TGTGCCGGCTCAACAAGGACAGGTAGAGACTCACCCCTCCACTTT
.	TRBV10-1	TRBJ2-7	TRBD1	CARPQGNPYEQYF	TGCGCCAGGCCACAGGGGAACCCCTACGAGCAGTACTTC
few	TRBV5-6	TRBJ2-7	TRBD2	CASSFGREGRYEQYF	TGTGCCAGCAGCTTTGGGCGGGAGGGCCGATACGAGCAGTACTTC
.	TRBV28	TRBJ1-2	.	CASSLGANYGYTF	TGTGCCAGCAGTTTAGGGGCCAACTATGGCTACACCTTC
.	TRBV4-3	TRBJ2-2	TRBD2	CASSQRTSGVNTGELFF	TGCGCCAGCAGCCAACGGACTAGCGGGGTTAACACCGGGGAGCTGTTTTTT
.	TRBV18	TRBJ1-5	TRBD1	CASSLGTDSNQPQHF	TGTGCCAGCTCACTCGGGACAGATAGCAATCAGCCCCAGCATTTT
.	TRBV6-5	TRBJ2-3	.	CASRALTDTQYF	TGTGCCAGCAGGGCCCTCACAGATACGCAGTATTTT
.	TRBV27	TRBJ1-2	TRBD1	CASSLSPTGVYYGYTF	TGTGCCAGCAGTTTATCCCCGACAGGGGTCTACTATGGCTACACCTTC